One sample yielded the 25 T cell receptor beta chains listed below, sequenced in a study of cytomegalovirus exposure and HLA in healthy donors. Use of 60 Vbeta and 13 Jbeta primers characterized the PCR. The table came from immunoSEQ multiplex PCR; TCRdb's copy has only in-frame clones and leaves some out. The repertoire holds some 120,000 clones, with about 85% as singletons. Sequences were obtained from PBMCs. These receptors originate from a woman aged 30 to 39 in good health and CMV-seropositive.

This chain joins TRBV2 and TRBJ1-6, with TRBD1 matching over 8 bases. This CDR3 is 13 amino acids long. Germline V gene lookup returns CDR1 SNHLY and CDR2 FYNNEI. V dropped 7 bases and J dropped 10; count of bases not matched to a gene: 6. The CDR3 loop reads CASTQGAWSPLHF. CDR3 DNA: TGTGCCAGCACGCAGGGGGCCTGGTCACCCCTCCACTTT.

Remarks on this clone: Distinct nucleotide sequences in the sample also encode this CDR3. The chain is built from TRBV6-5 and TRBJ1-1; no definite D call. This CDR3 spans 14 amino acids. CDR1 and CDR2 from the germline V gene are MNHEY and SVGAGI. Trimming removed 0 bases from V and 0 bases from J, with 5 bases in between. As DNA, the CDR3 is TGTGCCAGCAGTTACTCCACTGTGAACACTGAAGCTTTCTTT. This gives the protein CASSYSTVNTEAFF.

Concerning this clone: Other DNA variants within this sample encode the same CDR3. The chain links TRBV6-5 to TRBJ2-7; maybe TRBD2 (6 bases). Between the trimmed V and J ends, which lost 6 bases and 2 bases, there was a span of 17 bases. The germline CDR1 and CDR2 sequences are MNHEY and SVGAGI. The CDR3 loop spans 15 amino acids. CDR3 amino acids: CASRPDSGGAYEQYF. DNA for the CDR3: TGTGCCAGCAGACCCGACAGCGGAGGGGCCTACGAGCAGTACTTC.

The gene calls are TRBV30 and TRBJ1-3; D is undetermined. Germline lookup yields CDR1 GTSNPN and CDR2 SVGIG (reference sequence). CDR3 length: 14 amino acids. V lost 2 bases to trimming and J lost 0 bases, with 8 bases between them. The CDR3 region has the DNA TGTGCCTGGAGTCGACTCCCCTCTGGAAACACCATATATTTT. Amino acids: CAWSRLPSGNTIYF.

This clone was picked up a small number of times. One junction end does not reproduce the germline sequence, and a read error may be involved. The sample holds other DNA sequences that translate to the same CDR3. The chain has TRBV7-9 and TRBJ1-4; 8 bases are a match to TRBD1. Germline V gene data show CDR1 as SEHNR and CDR2 as FQNEAQ (reference sequence). The CDR3 contains 15 residues. CDR3 residues: CASSIRTGLNEKLFF. The DNA of the CDR3 is TGTGCAAGCAGCATACGGACAGGGCTTAATGAAAAACTGTTTTTT.

The V gene is TRBV7-9, the J gene TRBJ2-1, with 8 nucleotides matching TRBD2. CDR3 size: 15 residues. V was clipped by 2 bases and J by 6 bases; unmatched bases: 6. Germline CDR1 SEHNR, CDR2 FQNEAQ (reference sequence). The CDR3 bases are TGTGCCAGCAGCTTAATGATAGCGGGGAGCAATGAGCAGTTCTTC. This encodes CASSLMIAGSNEQFF.

This clone was recorded once. The V and J genes are TRBV11-3 and TRBJ2-7; 9 nucleotides line up with TRBD2. The CDR3 sequence is 15 residues long. Germline trimming cut 3 bases from V and 0 bases from J; bases unmatched to any gene: 3. Germline loops: CDR1 SGHNT, CDR2 YENEEA. CDR3 residues: CASSFGSGSSYEQYF. CDR3 DNA: TGTGCCAGCAGCTTTGGTAGCGGGAGCTCCTACGAGCAGTACTTC.

This clone was seen once. The chain joins TRBV30 to TRBJ2-7; no firm D call. CDR1 GTSNPN and CDR2 SVGIG come from the germline V gene (reference sequence). This CDR3 region has 14 residues. The V end was cut by 0 bases, the J end by 1 base, with 10 bases between. The CDR3, as DNA: TGTGCCTGGAGTGTAGTTCCGGTTTCCTACGAGCAGTACTTC. Its protein is CAWSVVPVSYEQYF.

This rearrangement joins TRBV7-9 to TRBJ2-1; a weak D match, TRBD2 (5 bases). Germline CDR1 and CDR2: SEHNR and FQNEAQ (reference sequence). Trimming stripped 5 bases from V and 7 bases from J, with 18 bases between. This CDR3 is built from 15 residues. The CDR3 reads CASSQILDLTNEQFF. DNA for the CDR3: TGTGCCAGCAGCCAAATACTAGATTTGACAAATGAGCAGTTCTTC.

This chain joins TRBV28 and TRBJ2-2; tentative D call: TRBD2 (7 bases). CDR1 and CDR2 (germline): MDHEN, SYDVKM. The CDR3 is made up of 18 amino acids. V dropped 3 bases and J dropped 0 bases, with 17 bases sitting between them. CDR3 region: CASSLRWGAGANTGELFF. CDR3 nucleotide sequence: TGTGCCAGCAGTTTGAGGTGGGGGGCGGGAGCGAACACCGGGGAGCTGTTTTTT.

V and J are TRBV5-3 and TRBJ1-6; 10 nucleotides line up with TRBD1. TRBV5-3 is filed as an ORF, its function uncertain. V lost 1 base to trimming and J lost 13 bases; unmatched junction nucleotides: 5. This CDR3 contains 14 residues. In nucleotides, the CDR3 is TGTGCCAGAAGCTTGAGGGACAGGGGATCTCCCCTCCACTTT. Translating gives CARSLRDRGSPLHF.

The chain employs TRBV5-1 and TRBJ2-1; D unresolved. The ends were cut back, 5 bases at V and 0 bases at J, with 12 bases in the middle. Germline loops: CDR1 SGHRS, CDR2 YFSETQ. The CDR3 length is 15 residues. DNA for the CDR3: TGCGCCAGCAGTTCTCCATCGAGCTCCTACAATGAGCAGTTCTTC. This codes for CASSSPSSSYNEQFF. Using reference TRBV5-1 and TRBJ2-1 for the parts outside the CDR3, the full variable domain is KAGVTQTPRYLIKTRGQQVTLSCSPISGHRSVSWYQQTPGQGLQFLFEYFSETQRNKGNFPGRFSGRQFSNSRSEMNVSTLELGDSALYLCASSSPSSSYNEQFFGPGTRLTVL.

This clone has only one observation. This chain connects TRBV9 to TRBJ2-3; 7 bases match TRBD1. CDR3 size: 16 residues. In germline, CDR1 is SGDLS, CDR2 YYNGEE. V lost 0 bases and J lost 4; bases outside the gene matches: 8. The CDR3 sequence: CASSVGQGSLADTQYF. The CDR3 DNA follows: TGTGCCAGCAGCGTAGGACAGGGATCGTTGGCAGATACGCAGTATTTT. The variable domain in full, with the rest retrieved from reference TRBV9 and TRBJ2-3, is DSGVTQTPKHLITATGQRVTLRCSPRSGDLSVYWYQQSLDQGLQFLIQYYNGEERAKGNILERFSAQQFPDLHSELNLSSLELGDSALYFCASSVGQGSLADTQYFGPGTRLTVL.

A single count supports this clone. This sequence joins TRBV27 and TRBJ2-2; 7 bases line up with TRBD1. From germline, CDR1 is MNHEY and CDR2 SMNVEV (reference sequence). With V trimmed by 2 bases and J by 6 bases, 9 bases remained unmatched. This CDR3 spans 16 amino acids. Here the CDR3 reads CASSLVGTEVAGELFF. In nucleotides, the CDR3 is TGTGCCAGCAGTTTAGTTGGGACAGAGGTGGCCGGGGAGCTGTTTTTT.

This chain connects TRBV5-1 to TRBJ2-1; TRBD2 is a possible D gene (5 bases). The germline V gene has CDR1 SGHRS and CDR2 YFSETQ. Trimming pared 7 bases from V and 6 bases from J, leaving 17 bases between. The CDR3 contains 14 residues. CDR3 DNA: TGCGCCAGCGCCCCCCGGGAACCCAGCAATGAGCAGTTCTTC. It translates to CASAPREPSNEQFF.

The rearrangement links TRBV28 to TRBJ2-3, with 7 bases aligning to TRBD2. Germline V gene sequence: CDR1 MDHEN, CDR2 SYDVKM. The CDR3 extends over 15 amino acids. Unmatched junction bases numbered 7, after V lost 7 bases and J lost 0 bases. The CDR3 sequence is CASTPGGVSTDTQYF. The CDR3 DNA is TGTGCCAGCACCCCGGGGGGAGTTAGCACAGATACGCAGTATTTT.

V is TRBV6-5 and J is TRBJ2-2; the D is unclear. The germline gives CDR1 MNHEY, CDR2 SVGAGI. Trimming cost V 5 bases and J 6 bases, with 7 bases left between them. The CDR3 has 12 amino acids. This CDR3 is CASSVYPGELFF. The CDR3 nucleotides are TGTGCCAGCAGTGTATATCCCGGGGAGCTGTTTTTT.

This clone is a singleton in its sample. The chain uses TRBV7-9 and TRBJ2-7; 8 bases are shared with TRBD1. Germline V lookup: CDR1 SEHNR, CDR2 FQNEAQ (reference sequence). V trimming: 5 bases; J trimming: 3 bases; junction bases outside the gene matches: 6. The CDR3 loop spans 14 amino acids. The CDR3 protein is CASSKLDRDYEQYF. Written as DNA, the CDR3 is TGTGCCAGCAGCAAATTGGACAGGGACTACGAGCAGTACTTC. The full variable domain, rest sourced from reference TRBV7-9 and TRBJ2-7, is DTGVSQNPRHKITKRGQNVTFRCDPISEHNRLYWYRQTLGQGPEFLTYFQNEAQLEKSRLLSDRFSAERPKGSFSTLEIQRTEQGDSAMYLCASSKLDRDYEQYFGPGTRLTVT.

This clone was observed a few times. The rearrangement uses TRBV10-3 and TRBJ1-5; 9 bases are a match to TRBD1. The germline gives CDR1 ENHRY, CDR2 SYGVKD. The CDR3 consists of 15 residues. V lost 2 bases, J lost 5 bases, and 4 bases stayed unmatched. CDR3 protein: CAISEEGQGHQPQHF. The CDR3 DNA reads as TGTGCCATCAGTGAGGAGGGACAGGGCCATCAGCCCCAGCATTTT.

A word on this clone: An end of the junction does not agree with germline; a read error may underlie this. The V and J genes are TRBV19 and TRBJ2-1; 8 nucleotides match TRBD2. CDR3 length: 12 amino acids. Looked up from germline, CDR1 is LNHDA and CDR2 is SQIVND (reference sequence). CDR3 DNA: TGTGCCAGTAGCCCGGCCAGCGGGAGCCCTATCTTC. Its protein is CASSPASGSPIF.

The chain carries TRBV19 and TRBJ2-1; 10 bases align to TRBD1. In germline, CDR1 is LNHDA, CDR2 SQIVND (reference sequence). The V and J ends lost 4 bases and 6 bases, in that order; junction bases with no gene match: 6. This CDR3 is built from 15 residues. CDR3 in DNA: TGTGCCAGTAGTAAAGGGACAGGGGTGGTCAATGAGCAGTTCTTC. It is translated as CASSKGTGVVNEQFF.

The rearrangement joins TRBV6-5 to TRBJ1-1; 9 bases fit TRBD1. The CDR3 has 13 residues. Germline V gene lookup returns CDR1 MNHEY and CDR2 SVGAGI. Trimming removed 5 bases from V and 5 bases from J; junction bases left unmatched: 3. The CDR3 region has the DNA TGTGCCAGCAGTCAAGGACAGGGGACTGAAGCTTTCTTT. This codes for CASSQGQGTEAFF.

The chain combines TRBV7-9 with TRBJ1-1; no firm D call. Germline loops: CDR1 SEHNR, CDR2 FQNEAQ (reference sequence). This CDR3 has 13 residues. Trimming stripped 0 bases from V and 5 bases from J, with 7 bases between. The CDR3 DNA reads as TGTGCCAGCAGCTTAGCGGAGGTGACTGAAGCTTTCTTT. Translating gives CASSLAEVTEAFF. Using reference TRBV7-9 and TRBJ1-1 for the parts outside the CDR3, the full variable domain is DTGVSQNPRHKITKRGQNVTFRCDPISEHNRLYWYRQTLGQGPEFLTYFQNEAQLEKSRLLSDRFSAERPKGSFSTLEIQRTEQGDSAMYLCASSLAEVTEAFFGQGTRLTVV.

V is TRBV30 and J is TRBJ2-3; D possibly corresponds to TRBD2 (6 bases). The V end lost 0 bases, the J end lost 0 bases, and 16 bases lay between the germline ends. Germline V gene data show CDR1 as GTSNPN and CDR2 as SVGIG (reference sequence). The CDR3 has 17 residues. The CDR3 region is CAWSVGQGLVSTDTQYF. CDR3 sequence (DNA): TGTGCCTGGAGTGTAGGCCAGGGACTTGTTAGCACAGATACGCAGTATTTT. The whole variable domain, remainder taken from reference TRBV30 and TRBJ2-3, is SQTIHQWPATLVQPVGSPLSLECTVEGTSNPNLYWYRQAAGRGLQLLFYSVGIGQISSEVPQNLSASRPQDRQFILSSKKLLLSDSGFYLCAWSVGQGLVSTDTQYFGPGTRLTVL.

Concerning this clone: One junction end does not reproduce the germline sequence, and a read error may be involved. The same CDR3 also results from other DNA sequences found in this sample. The CDR3 coding sequence is TGTGCCAGCAGTTTAGGTCACTCTGGAAACACCATATATTTT. This translates into CASSLGHSGNTIYF. This sequence joins TRBV11-1 and TRBJ1-3, with D uncertain. Germline loops: CDR1 SGHAT, CDR2 FQDESV (reference sequence). The CDR3 is 14 residues long.